Many counts were recorded for the clone carrying this TCR beta chain. Its antigen remains unknown. The CDR3 regions of TCR beta were amplified from RNA transcripts. First-round RT-PCR targeting the TCR CDR3 was performed with the HTBI primer set. TCRdb called the multiplex PCR reads again in MiXCR, with one record for every CDR3 protein. This sample has 500,000 or so distinct CDR3 sequences; more than 15% occur once, and the top ten carry 15% to 20%. Trimming pared 0 bases from V and 4 bases from J, leaving 6 bases between. Germline V CDR1 and CDR2: GTSNPN, SVGIG (reference sequence). The CDR3 spans 12 residues. This entry is derived from a study of T cells in Graves' hyperthyroidism and ophthalmopathy. Overall study findings and caveats: Researchers report that a 13 V-J model separated ophthalmopathy from stable hyperthyroidism.

Enrolled ophthalmopathy patients presented with a Clinical Activity Score of at least 3, a NOSPECS grade of at least 4, and disease duration under 3 months. Exclusion of a patient resulted from uncontrolled infection, other autoimmune disease, pregnancy or lactation. The origin of this receptor is a woman aged 18-30 years with Graves' ophthalmopathy. Input material: blood. The V and J genes are TRBV30 and TRBJ2-5; D is ambiguous. CDR3 sequence reads: CAWSVTGETQYF. CDR3 DNA sequence: TGTGCCTGGAGTGTAACGGGAGAGACCCAGTACTTC.